Shown below are 19 T cell receptor beta chains from a single sample sequenced in a study of blood T cell repertoires in COVID-19. Repertoires were generated with immunoSEQ multiplex PCR, while TCRdb's copy carries only in-frame clones and drops some. The repertoire consists of about 190,000 clones, with roughly 80% occurring once and the leading ten covering around 11%. Sequences were obtained from peripheral blood. The receptor source for this set is a woman aged 45-65 years with acute or convalescent COVID-19.

V usage is TRBV11-2 and J usage is TRBJ1-6, with 8 bases fitting TRBD1. This CDR3 comprises 15 residues. Looked up from germline, CDR1 is SGHAT and CDR2 is FQNNGV. Trimming removed 5 bases from V and 6 bases from J; junction bases left unmatched: 6. The CDR3 DNA is TGTGCCAGCAGCAAGACAGGGGAATTTAATTCACCCCTCCACTTT. As protein: CASSKTGEFNSPLHF. Supplemented by reference TRBV11-2 and TRBJ1-6, the full variable domain reads EAGVAQSPRYKIIEKRQSVAFWCNPISGHATLYWYQQILGQGPKLLIQFQNNGVVDDSQLPKDRFSAERLKGVDSTLKIQPAKLEDSAVYLCASSKTGEFNSPLHFGNGTRLTVT.

The CDR3 bases are TGTGCCAGCAGTTACTTCCAGGGTAAGGCGGGATCACCCCTCCACTTT. The encoded protein is CASSYFQGKAGSPLHF. The chain has TRBV6-6 and TRBJ1-6, with D tentatively TRBD1 (5 bases). CDR1 is MNHNY, CDR2 SVGAGI, per germline (reference sequence). The CDR3 consists of 16 residues. V gave up 1 base and J gave up 10 bases, with 17 bases separating them.

The genes are TRBV3-1 (or the pseudogene TRBV3-2) and TRBJ1-1; 12 bases map to TRBD1. CDR3 length equals 15 residues. Germline assignment: CDR1 LGHDT and CDR2 YNNKEL (reference sequence). V was pared by 3 bases and J by 2 bases, with 1 base of the junction left unmatched. The CDR3 here is CASSQGQGANTEAFF. The CDR3 DNA reads as TGTGCCAGCAGCCAGGGACAGGGGGCAAACACTGAAGCTTTCTTT.

This rearrangement joins TRBV9 to TRBJ1-1, with 8 bases aligning to TRBD1. Trimming at V came to 3 bases and at J to 2 bases, leaving 6 bases not matched to a gene. This CDR3 is built from 15 residues. Germline V gene lookup returns CDR1 SGDLS and CDR2 YYNGEE. CDR3 loop: CASSARDRRNTEAFF. The CDR3, as DNA: TGTGCCAGCAGCGCCCGGGACAGGCGTAACACTGAAGCTTTCTTT.

Note on this clone: The DNA is left out, because the CDR3 cannot be placed on it with certainty; the CDR3 is given as TCRdb lists it. The chain is built from TRBV12-2 and TRBJ1-2. TRBV12-2 is a pseudogene segment. From its first to its last residue, the CDR3 has 14 amino acids. CDR3 loop: CAHQWGDGNYGYTF.

CDR3 nucleotides: TGTGCCAGCAGCTCCTCGGGACACAACACTGAAGCTTTCTTT. Translating gives CASSSSGHNTEAFF. The V gene is TRBV9, the J gene TRBJ1-1; TRBD1 might be the D (6 bases). Germline assignment: CDR1 SGDLS and CDR2 YYNGEE. The CDR3 consists of 14 residues. The V end was cut by 4 bases, the J end by 2 bases, with 12 bases between.

With respect to this clone: Germline is not matched at one junction end, which may reflect a read error. The chain couples TRBV7-8 to TRBJ1-4; maybe TRBD1 (5 bases). Germline V gene lookup returns CDR1 SGHVS and CDR2 FQNEAQ. There are 16 residues in the CDR3. The CDR3 loop reads CASSLAWGRPNEKLFF. CDR3 DNA: TGTGCCAGCAGCTTAGCCTGGGGGAGGCCCAATGAAAAACTATTTTTT.

This clone was recorded only once. The chain uses TRBV6-2 or TRBV6-3 and TRBJ2-1, with 10 bases that match TRBD2. CDR1 and CDR2 from the germline V gene are MNHEY and SVGEGT. There are 14 residues in the CDR3. With V trimmed by 6 bases and J by 7 bases, 6 bases remained unmatched. CDR3 sequence: CASSRLAGFNEQFF. The CDR3 DNA reads TGTGCCAGCAGCCGACTAGCGGGTTTTAATGAGCAGTTCTTC.

The rearrangement uses TRBV28 and TRBJ1-2; no firm D call. This CDR3 spans 14 amino acids. V dropped 6 bases and J dropped 11 bases, with 22 bases sitting between them. The V gene's germline CDR1 is MDHEN and CDR2 SYDVKM. CDR3 sequence: CASRPRRPLTGYTF. The CDR3 nucleotides are TGTGCCAGCAGGCCTCGACGGCCCCTAACGGGATACACCTTC.

The chain carries TRBV7-6 and TRBJ1-6, with a weak D call TRBD1 (5 bases). Trimming removed 2 bases from V and 5 bases from J, with 10 bases in between. Germline CDR1 SGHVS, CDR2 FNYEAQ. This CDR3 has 15 amino acids. CDR3 protein: CASSLLRGDNSPLHF. The CDR3 DNA sequence: TGTGCCAGCAGCTTACTTCGGGGGGATAATTCACCCCTCCACTTT.

This clone was seen only a few times. The V and J genes are TRBV5-1 and TRBJ2-2; TRBD2 matches 8 bases. The CDR3 length is 17 residues. Trimming took 2 bases from V and 1 from J; bases not matched to a gene: 7. Germline values: CDR1 SGHRS, CDR2 YFSETQ. The CDR3 is CASSFAGGGWNTGELFF. Written as DNA, the CDR3 is TGCGCCAGCAGCTTCGCCGGGGGGGGCTGGAACACCGGGGAGCTGTTTTTT.

The chain joins TRBV29-1 to TRBJ1-2; 7 bases fit TRBD1. This CDR3 region has 13 residues. Germline V CDR1 and CDR2: SQVTM, ANQGSEA. V dropped 4 bases and J dropped 4; count of bases not matched to a gene: 6. CDR3 loop: CSVGTGQTYGYTF. The CDR3, as DNA: TGCAGCGTTGGGACGGGACAGACCTATGGCTACACCTTC.

The chain couples TRBV7-6 to TRBJ1-2; D is unclear. V dropped 1 base and J dropped 4 bases, with 4 bases sitting between them. This CDR3 is 12 amino acids long. Germline V CDR1 and CDR2: SGHVS, FNYEAQ. In DNA form, the CDR3 reads TGTGCCAGCAGCTTAGACAGCTATGGCTACACCTTC. This sequence encodes CASSLDSYGYTF.

The chain couples TRBV15 to TRBJ2-1, with 8 bases aligning to TRBD2. This CDR3 spans 18 amino acids. The germline V gene has CDR1 LNHNV and CDR2 YYDKDF (reference sequence). The trim removed 2 bases at V and 3 bases at J, leaving 12 bases unmatched. The CDR3 is CATSRFTGAGASYNEQFF. DNA of the CDR3: TGTGCCACCAGCAGATTCACGGGAGCGGGAGCTAGCTACAATGAGCAGTTCTTC.

This clone showed up just once. The chain combines TRBV6-6 with TRBJ1-6; 8 nucleotides line up with TRBD1. The J segment lost 7 bases and the V segment lost 6 bases, leaving 8 bases of the junction unmatched. Germline V CDR1 and CDR2: MNHNY, SVGAGI (reference sequence). This CDR3 is 15 amino acids long. The CDR3 bases are TGTGCCAGCAGGTCAGGGGGCGCTGGGAATTCACCCCTCCACTTT. Amino acids: CASRSGGAGNSPLHF.

This clone was counted a few times. This chain uses TRBV10-1 with TRBJ1-4; possible D gene TRBD1, 6 bases. CDR1 WNHNN and CDR2 SYGVQD come from the germline V gene (reference sequence). The CDR3 has 17 residues. V gave up 2 bases and J gave up 0 bases, with 13 bases separating them. The CDR3 is CASSEAQGRATNEKLFF. The CDR3 DNA reads TGCGCCAGCAGTGAGGCGCAGGGGCGCGCAACTAATGAAAAACTGTTTTTT.

V usage is TRBV25-1 and J usage is TRBJ2-2; possibly TRBD1 for D (6 bases). The germline V and J ends were trimmed by 10 bases and 5 bases, with 17 bases remaining between them. CDR3 size: 14 residues. The germline V gene has CDR1 MGHDK and CDR2 SYGVNS. The CDR3 nucleotides read TGTGCCACCACTGGGGGCCCGGGAACCGGGGAGCTGTTTTTT. It is translated as CATTGGPGTGELFF.

V usage is TRBV30 and J usage is TRBJ2-1; D perhaps matches TRBD1 (8 bases). The V gene lost 3 bases and the J gene lost 4 bases, with 16 bases spanning the gap. The CDR3 runs to 15 residues. The germline V gene has CDR1 GTSNPN and CDR2 SVGIG (reference sequence). CDR3 bases: TGTGCCTGGAGGGAGGACAGGGAGGGGTACAATGAGCAGTTCTTC. Translating it yields CAWREDREGYNEQFF. The whole variable domain, remainder taken from reference TRBV30 and TRBJ2-1, is SQTIHQWPATLVQPVGSPLSLECTVEGTSNPNLYWYRQAAGRGLQLLFYSVGIGQISSEVPQNLSASRPQDRQFILSSKKLLLSDSGFYLCAWREDREGYNEQFFGPGTRLTVL.

This sequence joins TRBV19 and TRBJ2-1; D may be TRBD1 (7 bases). Between the trimmed V and J ends, which lost 9 bases and 9 bases, there was a span of 21 bases. Germline assignment: CDR1 LNHDA and CDR2 SQIVND (reference sequence). This CDR3 has 14 residues. The CDR3 protein is CASDGGTAIGEQFF. The CDR3 nucleotides read TGTGCCAGCGATGGGGGGACAGCAATTGGTGAGCAGTTCTTC. Supplemented by reference TRBV19 and TRBJ2-1, the full variable domain reads DGGITQSPKYLFRKEGQNVTLSCEQNLNHDAMYWYRQDPGQGLRLIYYSQIVNDFQKGDIAEGYSVSREKKESFPLTVTSAQKNPTAFYLCASDGGTAIGEQFFGPGTRLTVL.